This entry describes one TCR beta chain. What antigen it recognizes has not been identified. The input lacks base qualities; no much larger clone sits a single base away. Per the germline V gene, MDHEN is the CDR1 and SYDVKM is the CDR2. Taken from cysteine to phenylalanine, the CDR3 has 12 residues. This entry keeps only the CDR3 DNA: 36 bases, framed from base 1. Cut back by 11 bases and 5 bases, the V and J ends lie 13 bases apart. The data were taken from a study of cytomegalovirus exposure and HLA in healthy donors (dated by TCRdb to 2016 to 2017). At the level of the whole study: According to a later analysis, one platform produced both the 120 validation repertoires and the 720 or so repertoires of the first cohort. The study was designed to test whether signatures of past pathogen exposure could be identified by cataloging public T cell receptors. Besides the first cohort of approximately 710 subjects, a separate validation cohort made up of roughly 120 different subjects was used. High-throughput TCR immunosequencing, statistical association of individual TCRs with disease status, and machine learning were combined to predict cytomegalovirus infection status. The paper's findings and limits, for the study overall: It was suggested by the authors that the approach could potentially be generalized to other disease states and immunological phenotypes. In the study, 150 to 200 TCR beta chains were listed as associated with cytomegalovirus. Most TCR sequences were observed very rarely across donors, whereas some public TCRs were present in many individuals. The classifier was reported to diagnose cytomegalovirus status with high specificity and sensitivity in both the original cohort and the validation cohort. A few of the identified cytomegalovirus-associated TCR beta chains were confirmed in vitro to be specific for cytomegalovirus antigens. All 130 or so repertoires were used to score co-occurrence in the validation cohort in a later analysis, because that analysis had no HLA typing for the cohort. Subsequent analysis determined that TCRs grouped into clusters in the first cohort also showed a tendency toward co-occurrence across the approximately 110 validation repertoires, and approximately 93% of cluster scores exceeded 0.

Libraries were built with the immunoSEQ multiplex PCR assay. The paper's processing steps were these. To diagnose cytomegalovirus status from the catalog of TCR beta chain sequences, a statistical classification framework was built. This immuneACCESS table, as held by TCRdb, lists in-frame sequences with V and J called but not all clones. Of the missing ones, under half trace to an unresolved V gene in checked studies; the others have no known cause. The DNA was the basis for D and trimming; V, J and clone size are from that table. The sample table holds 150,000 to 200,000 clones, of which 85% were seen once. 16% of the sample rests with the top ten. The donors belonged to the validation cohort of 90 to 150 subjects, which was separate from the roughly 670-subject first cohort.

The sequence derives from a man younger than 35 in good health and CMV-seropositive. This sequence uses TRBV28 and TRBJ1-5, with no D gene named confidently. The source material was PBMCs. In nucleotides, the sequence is TGTGCCGCCGCAGACACCCATCAGCCCCAGCATTTT. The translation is CAAADTHQPQHF. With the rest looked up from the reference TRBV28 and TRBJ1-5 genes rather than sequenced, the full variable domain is DVKVTQSSRYLVKRTGEKVFLECVQDMDHENMFWYRQDPGLGLRLIYFSYDVKMKEKGDIPEGYSVSREKKERFSLILESASTNQTSMYLCAAADTHQPQHFGDGTRLSIL.